A single sample gave rise to the 22 T cell receptor beta chains below, sequenced in a study of cytomegalovirus exposure and HLA in healthy donors. It was with 60 Vbeta and 13 Jbeta primers that the PCR ran. Clones were sequenced by immunoSEQ multiplex PCR, and TCRdb holds only the in-frame ones, with some missing. The table lists 95,000 to 130,000 clones, approximately 80% of them singletons. Sample: PBMCs. These receptors all stem from a man aged 25-45 years in good health and CMV-seropositive.

CDR3 in DNA: TGTGCTAGTGGTTTGGGGACGGGAGTTCTAACCGCCGGGGAGCTGTTTTTT. Translating gives CASGLGTGVLTAGELFF. This chain links TRBV12-5 with TRBJ2-2; D is possibly TRBD2 (6 bases). Germline CDR1 and CDR2: LGHNT and FRNRAP. CDR3 length equals 17 residues. V was cut by 1 base and J by 6 bases, with 18 bases left in between.

J is TRBJ2-5 and V is TRBV9; 9 bases agree with TRBD1. CDR3 length: 14 residues. CDR1 and CDR2 (germline): SGDLS, YYNGEE. Unmatched junction bases numbered 3, after V lost 4 bases and J lost 2 bases. CDR3 region: CASSMGQGQETQYF. The CDR3 region has the DNA TGTGCCAGCAGCATGGGACAGGGACAAGAGACCCAGTACTTC.

The chain carries TRBV11-2 and TRBJ1-3; TRBD1 matches 7 bases. The ends lost 2 bases at V and 0 bases at J; junction bases unmatched: 1. The CDR3 sequence is 15 residues long. CDR1 and CDR2 from the germline V gene are SGHAT and FQNNGV. CDR3 in DNA: TGTGCCAGCAGCTTACGACAGGGCTCTGGAAACACCATATATTTT. It codes for CASSLRQGSGNTIYF.

Details on this clone: The CDR3 carries no conserved terminal phenylalanine or tryptophan, so it likely arises from a read error. Here the CDR3 reads CASSFKRENSPLHL. The CDR3 DNA follows: TGTGCCAGCAGCTTTAAAAGGGAGAATTCACCCCTCCACCTT. The V and J genes are TRBV11-3 and TRBJ1-6; D not certain. Looked up from germline, CDR1 is SGHNT and CDR2 is YENEEA. The ends were cut back, 3 bases at V and 7 bases at J, with 10 bases in the middle. This CDR3 is built from 14 residues.

This clone was recorded once. This chain joins TRBV5-6 and TRBJ2-2; 10 nucleotides align to TRBD2. Germline CDR1 is SGHDT and CDR2 is YYEEEE. The V and J ends lost 0 bases and 4 bases, in that order; junction bases with no gene match: 3. This CDR3 is 16 amino acids long. The CDR3 is CASSLVTSGRTGELFF. The CDR3 region has the DNA TGTGCCAGCAGCTTGGTGACTAGCGGGCGCACCGGGGAGCTGTTTTTT. Based on the CDR3 plus reference TRBV5-6 and TRBJ2-2, the full variable domain is DAGVTQSPTHLIKTRGQQVTLRCSPKSGHDTVSWYQQALGQGPQFIFQYYEEEERQRGNFPDRFSGHQFPNYSSELNVNALLLGDSALYLCASSLVTSGRTGELFFGEGSRLTVL.

The chain has TRBV18 and TRBJ1-1; tentative D call: TRBD1 (6 bases). V dropped 4 bases and J dropped 4 bases, with 10 bases sitting between them. The CDR3 sequence is 13 residues long. Germline CDR1 is KGHSH and CDR2 is LQKENI. The CDR3 DNA sequence: TGTGCCAGCTCACAAACAGGGTTCACTGAAGCTTTCTTT. Amino acids: CASSQTGFTEAFF.

The chain recombines TRBV14 with TRBJ1-2; the match to TRBD1 covers 7 bases. CDR1 is SGHDN, CDR2 FVKESK, per germline. The CDR3 is made up of 15 amino acids. The V segment lost 1 base and the J segment 3 bases; nucleotides outside the gene matches: 5. The CDR3 sequence is CASSQGARGYYGYTF. In nucleotides, the CDR3 is TGTGCCAGCAGCCAAGGAGCCAGGGGGTACTATGGCTACACCTTC. The entire variable domain, with the rest obtained from reference TRBV14 and TRBJ1-2, is as follows: EAGVTQFPSHSVIEKGQTVTLRCDPISGHDNLYWYRRVMGKEIKFLLHFVKESKQDESGMPNNRFLAERTGGTYSTLKVQPAELEDSGVYFCASSQGARGYYGYTFGSGTRLTVV.

V and J are TRBV4-2 and TRBJ1-1; D is ambiguous. Trimming pared 5 bases from V and 11 bases from J, leaving 12 bases between. The germline CDR1 and CDR2 sequences are LGHNA and YNFKEQ. The length of the CDR3 is 11 residues. CDR3 DNA: TGTGCCAGCAGCAATCATCGGAGCGCTTTCTTT. Protein: CASSNHRSAFF.

This clone was detected only once. The chain uses TRBV28 and TRBJ2-2, with D tentatively TRBD2 (6 bases). The germline gives CDR1 MDHEN, CDR2 SYDVKM. With 2 bases removed from V and 9 bases from J, the gap between germline ends came to 13 bases. The CDR3 is made up of 14 amino acids. The CDR3 DNA is TGTGCCAGCAGTTTAGCGGCGGGATTAAGGGAGCTGTTTTTT. This translates into CASSLAAGLRELFF.

The genes are TRBV11-2 and TRBJ2-5, with 8 bases fitting TRBD2. Germline trimming cut 6 bases from V and 9 bases from J; bases unmatched to any gene: 9. Germline V CDR1 and CDR2: SGHAT, FQNNGV. The CDR3 is 13 residues long. This CDR3 reads CASSWDGAGAQYF. CDR3 coding DNA: TGTGCCAGCAGTTGGGACGGAGCGGGGGCCCAGTACTTC. Based on the CDR3 plus reference TRBV11-2 and TRBJ2-5, the full variable domain is EAGVAQSPRYKIIEKRQSVAFWCNPISGHATLYWYQQILGQGPKLLIQFQNNGVVDDSQLPKDRFSAERLKGVDSTLKIQPAKLEDSAVYLCASSWDGAGAQYFGPGTRLLVL.

V and J are TRBV4-1 and TRBJ2-7; D possibly corresponds to TRBD2 (6 bases). The V gene lost 3 bases and the J gene lost 0 bases, with 12 bases spanning the gap. Germline V CDR1 and CDR2: MGHRA, YSYEKL. CDR3 length: 15 residues. CDR3: CASSQGTLSSYEQYF. The CDR3 DNA follows: TGCGCCAGCAGCCAGGGGACTCTCTCCTCCTACGAGCAGTACTTC.

The chain employs TRBV4-2 and TRBJ1-4; D ambiguous. Germline CDR1 LGHNA, CDR2 YNFKEQ. Between the trimmed V and J ends, which lost 4 bases and 8 bases, there was a span of 23 bases. CDR3 length equals 17 residues. Here the CDR3 DNA reads TGTGCCAGCAGCCCGAAAGAGGAGGCTGAGGGCGGAGAAAAACTGTTTTTT. Protein product: CASSPKEEAEGGEKLFF.

The chain joins TRBV30 to TRBJ1-1; D is undetermined. Germline V gene data show CDR1 as GTSNPN and CDR2 as SVGIG (reference sequence). V lost 0 bases and J 0 bases, leaving 5 bases between the germline ends. This CDR3 contains 13 residues. The CDR3 protein is CAWSVLVNTEAFF. The CDR3 DNA follows: TGTGCCTGGAGTGTACTCGTGAACACTGAAGCTTTCTTT.

The rearrangement uses TRBV2 and TRBJ2-7, with 7 bases aligning to TRBD2. Germline CDR1 SNHLY, CDR2 FYNNEI. The V segment lost 2 bases and the J segment 2 bases; nucleotides outside the gene matches: 3. The CDR3 is made up of 14 amino acids. The CDR3 DNA sequence: TGTGCCAGCAGTGAACAGGGAGGGGCCTACGAGCAGTACTTC. It translates to CASSEQGGAYEQYF.

V gene TRBV5-1 combines with J gene TRBJ2-3, with 12 bases matching TRBD2. The CDR3 sequence is 16 residues long. With 3 bases clipped from V and 3 bases from J, the junction kept 5 bases outside the gene matches. The germline V gene encodes CDR1 SGHRS and CDR2 YFSETQ. The CDR3 loop is CASSSLAGGPTDTQYF. CDR3 nucleotide sequence: TGCGCCAGCAGCTCCCTAGCGGGGGGGCCAACAGATACGCAGTATTTT.

The V and J genes are TRBV11-3 and TRBJ2-7, with D maybe TRBD2 (6 bases). The germline V gene has CDR1 SGHNT and CDR2 YENEEA. V dropped 3 bases and J dropped 0 bases, with 12 bases sitting between them. This CDR3 region has 15 residues. The CDR3 loop reads CASSFYPGSSYEQYF. The CDR3 coding sequence is TGTGCCAGCAGCTTCTATCCCGGGAGCTCCTACGAGCAGTACTTC.

This chain links TRBV5-4 with TRBJ2-7; D may be TRBD2 (6 bases). The CDR3 covers 16 residues. Germline CDR1 is SGHNT and CDR2 is YYREEE (reference sequence). Between the trimmed V and J ends, which lost 4 bases and 1 base, there was a span of 18 bases. The CDR3 reads CASSPLAGTRSYEQYF. In DNA form, the CDR3 reads TGTGCCAGCAGCCCTCTGGCGGGGACTCGATCCTACGAGCAGTACTTC.

The V gene is TRBV4-2, the J gene TRBJ2-3, with 8 positions matching TRBD2. V dropped 1 base and J dropped 2; count of bases not matched to a gene: 8. CDR1 is LGHNA and CDR2 is YNFKEQ in the germline V gene. The CDR3 is 17 residues long. The CDR3 is CASSQVYAGGNTDTQYF. For the CDR3, the DNA is TGTGCCAGCAGCCAAGTATACGCGGGGGGCAACACAGATACGCAGTATTTT.

This clone occurred a few times. This sequence joins TRBV5-4 and TRBJ2-3, with D hard to call. V dropped 0 bases and J dropped 4 bases, with 9 bases sitting between them. This CDR3 has 14 amino acids. Germline CDR1 is SGHNT and CDR2 is YYREEE (reference sequence). CDR3 in DNA: TGTGCCAGCAGCTTGGCCGGTTTGTCAGATACGCAGTATTTT. It specifies CASSLAGLSDTQYF.

This chain uses TRBV7-6 with TRBJ2-5; perhaps TRBD2 as D (5 bases). The germline V gene has CDR1 SGHVS and CDR2 FNYEAQ. With 1 base removed from V and 2 bases from J, the gap between germline ends came to 8 bases. The CDR3 has 14 amino acids. The CDR3 loop is CASSLGGRQETQYF. For the CDR3, the DNA is TGTGCCAGCAGCTTAGGAGGGCGGCAAGAGACCCAGTACTTC.

The chain is built from TRBV19 and TRBJ1-6; 9 nucleotides agree with TRBD1. Germline trimming cut 9 bases from V and 8 bases from J; bases unmatched to any gene: 5. The CDR3 has 13 residues. The germline CDR1 and CDR2 sequences are LNHDA and SQIVND (reference sequence). CDR3 bases: TGTGCCAGCCGGGGACAGGGAGATTCACCCCTCCACTTT. It is translated as CASRGQGDSPLHF.

The CDR3 reads CASRMTSLPTDTQYF. As DNA, the CDR3 is TGTGCCAGCAGGATGACTAGCCTCCCCACAGATACGCAGTATTTT. The chain couples TRBV2 to TRBJ2-3; TRBD2 matches 7 bases. The CDR3 consists of 15 residues. The ends lost 6 bases at V and 2 bases at J; junction bases unmatched: 8. Germline CDR1 reads SNHLY; CDR2 reads FYNNEI. Full variable domain (remainder filled in from reference TRBV2 and TRBJ2-3): EPEVTQTPSHQVTQMGQEVILRCVPISNHLYFYWYRQILGQKVEFLVSFYNNEISEKSEIFDDQFSVERPDGSNFTLKIRSTKLEDSAMYFCASRMTSLPTDTQYFGPGTRLTVL.